In its sample, the clone carrying this T cell receptor beta chain was seen a few times. Germline assignment: CDR1 LGHNA and CDR2 YNFKEQ. The CDR3 is made up of 17 amino acids. Trimming removed 5 bases from V and 4 bases from J; junction bases left unmatched: 13. This record comes from a study of T-cell memory formation after mild COVID-19. TCRdb re-analysed the 5' RACE reads in MiXCR, keeping a single row per CDR3 protein. This table holds approximately 350,000 distinct CDR3 sequences, 25% to 30% found once. Sequencing was performed on PBMCs or a T cell subset sorted from them (not recorded which). The sequence was collected from an adult woman who had mild COVID-19 (a few samples of this study predate the infection). Cell type and time point are not known. V gene TRBV4-2 combines with J gene TRBJ2-2; TRBD2 matches at 7 bases. CDR3 nucleotide sequence: TGTGCCAGCAGCGATTACGGGGGAGCGGGGCTCACCGGGGAGCTGTTTTTT. This sequence encodes CASSDYGGAGLTGELFF.